What follows describes a single TCR beta chain. This entry belongs to a study of blood T cell repertoires in COVID-19. The overall study: In each case, the material was cDNA or gDNA derived from T cells, B-cell-depleted T cells, or PBMCs.

Libraries were prepared by immunoSEQ multiplex PCR; TCRdb keeps only in-frame clonotypes and omits some of them. The table includes around 200,000 clones, around 89% detected once. Sequenced input: PBMCs or T cells enriched from blood (not recorded which). This clonotype originated in a man under 40 who had recovered from COVID-19.

DNA of the CDR3: TGTGCCAGTAGTCTCAGGACACGCTCCTACGAGCAGTACTTC. Translated: CASSLRTRSYEQYF. This chain links TRBV19 with TRBJ2-7, with a possible D match to TRBD1 (5 bases). The CDR3 loop spans 14 amino acids. Per the germline V gene, CDR1 is LNHDA and CDR2 is SQIVND (reference sequence). The ends were cut back, 5 bases at V and 0 bases at J, with 11 bases in the middle.